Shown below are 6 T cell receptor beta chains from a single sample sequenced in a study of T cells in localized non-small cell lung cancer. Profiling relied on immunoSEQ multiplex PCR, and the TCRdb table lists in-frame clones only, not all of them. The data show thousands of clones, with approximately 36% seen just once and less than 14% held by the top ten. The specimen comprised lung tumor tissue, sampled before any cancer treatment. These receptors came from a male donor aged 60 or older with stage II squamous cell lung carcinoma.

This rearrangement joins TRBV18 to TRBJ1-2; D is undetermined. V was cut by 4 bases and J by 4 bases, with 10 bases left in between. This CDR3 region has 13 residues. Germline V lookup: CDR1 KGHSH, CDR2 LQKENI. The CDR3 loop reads CASSLDASYGYTF. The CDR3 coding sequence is TGTGCCAGCTCACTAGACGCATCCTATGGCTACACCTTC.

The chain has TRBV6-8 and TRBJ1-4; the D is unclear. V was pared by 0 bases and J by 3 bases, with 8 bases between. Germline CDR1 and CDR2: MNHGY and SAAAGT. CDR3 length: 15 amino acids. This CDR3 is CASSYSSSPNEKLFF. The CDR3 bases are TGTGCCAGCAGTTACTCAAGCTCCCCTAATGAAAAACTGTTTTTT.

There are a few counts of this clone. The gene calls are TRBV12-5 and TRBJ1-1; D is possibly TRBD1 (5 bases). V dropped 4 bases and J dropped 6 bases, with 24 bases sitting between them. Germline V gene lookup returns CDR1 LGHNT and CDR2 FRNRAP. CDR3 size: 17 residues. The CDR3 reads CASGSPIRGAQGSEAFF. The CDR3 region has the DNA TGTGCTAGTGGTTCCCCCATACGAGGGGCTCAGGGCTCTGAAGCTTTCTTT.

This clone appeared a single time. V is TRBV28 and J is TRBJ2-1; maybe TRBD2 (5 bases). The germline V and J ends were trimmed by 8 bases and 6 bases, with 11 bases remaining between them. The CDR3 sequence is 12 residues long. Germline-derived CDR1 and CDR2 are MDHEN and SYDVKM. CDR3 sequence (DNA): TGTGCCAGCCACCGGGGAACCAATGAGCAGTTCTTC. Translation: CASHRGTNEQFF. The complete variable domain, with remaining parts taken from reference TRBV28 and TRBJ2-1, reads DVKVTQSSRYLVKRTGEKVFLECVQDMDHENMFWYRQDPGLGLRLIYFSYDVKMKEKGDIPEGYSVSREKKERFSLILESASTNQTSMYLCASHRGTNEQFFGPGTRLTVL.

CDR3: CASSFPQGGTDTQYF. The CDR3 coding sequence is TGTGCCAGCAGTTTTCCCCAGGGGGGCACAGATACGCAGTATTTT. The genes are TRBV6-8 and TRBJ2-3; 7 bases are shared with TRBD1. CDR1 MNHGY and CDR2 SAAAGT come from the germline V gene. This CDR3 contains 15 residues. The J segment lost 1 base and the V segment lost 4 bases, leaving 5 bases of the junction unmatched.

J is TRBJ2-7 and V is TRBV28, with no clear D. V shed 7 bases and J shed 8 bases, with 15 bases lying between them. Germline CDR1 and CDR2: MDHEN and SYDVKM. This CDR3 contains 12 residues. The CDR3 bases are TGTGCCAGCACCACCGGGTTCAACAAGCAGTACTTC. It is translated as CASTTGFNKQYF.